This T cell receptor (beta chain) stems from a study of T cell responses to AZD1222 COVID-19 vaccine. Germline lookup yields CDR1 SGHRS and CDR2 YFSETQ. The CDR3 runs to 13 residues. J gave up 7 bases and V 2 bases, and 3 bases lay outside the gene matches. The study's findings and limits: The study identified only 6 or 7 AZD1222 recipients as seropositive at baseline. Sampling that yielded the repertoires occurred only after the peak T cell response. Increases in Spike-specific TCR breadth and depth were seen after two AZD1222 doses.

Here immunoSEQ multiplex PCR was the method, and the copy in TCRdb shows in-frame clones only, minus some. This table has under 200,000 clones, 94% appearing once. Of note for this clone: Antigen unknown.

This specimen was peripheral blood, taken on day 0 of AZD1222 vaccination. The clonotype comes from an adult in good health. The rearrangement links TRBV5-1 to TRBJ1-1; 9 positions agree with TRBD1. In DNA, the CDR3 is TGCGCCAGCAGCTTACAGGGGGCGTATGAAGCTTTCTTT. It specifies CASSLQGAYEAFF.